This T cell receptor beta chain was captured by sequencing in a study of Graves' ophthalmopathy and Graves' hyperthyroidism. Study context: Peripheral blood sampling occurred at initial diagnosis, before any treatment. General study findings and limits: For separating ophthalmopathy from stable hyperthyroidism, a 13-signature model gave almost 90% sensitivity and 80% to 84% specificity. Detected in blood as well were most expanded thyroid clonotypes with frequency above 0.001.

RNA transcripts provided the template for amplifying TCR beta CDR3 regions. In the first round, RT-PCR was carried out with HTBI primers, and a multiplex PCR formed the second round. A single record per CDR3 protein comes from TCRdb applying MiXCR to the multiplex PCR reads. The sample consists of 150,000 to 200,000 distinct CDR3 sequences, approximately 40% of them appearing once. Serum thyroxine and TRAb, along with clinical symptoms, thyroid ultrasound and orbital computed tomography, were what diagnosis relied on. CDR1 and CDR2 (germline): SGHTA, FQGTGA. There are 13 residues in the CDR3. V lost 1 base and J 5 bases, leaving 8 bases between the germline ends. This clonotype was seen ten or more times. Antigen unknown.

This TCR was recovered from a man aged 25-45 years with Graves' ophthalmopathy. The sample comprised peripheral blood. The chain uses TRBV7-3 and TRBJ2-5; D is unresolved. CDR3: CASSLNGRETQYF. CDR3 DNA: TGTGCCAGCAGCTTAAACGGGCGGGAGACCCAGTACTTC.